What follows are 5 T cell receptor beta chains derived from one specimen sequenced in a study of CXCR3-negative and CXCR3-positive naive CD8 T cells. cDNA libraries for TRB were generated by 5' RACE incorporating UMI labels. Following a re-call of the 5' RACE reads, TCRdb has one entry per CDR3 protein and lacks DNA. Here the sample table reports about 43,000 distinct CDR3 sequences. Sequencing was done on a sample of memory CD8+ T cells from blood. These receptors came from a human donor in good health. Some clones in this sample may be carry-over from other donors' samples.

The rearrangement uses TRBV18 and TRBJ2-2; the D call of TRBD2 rests on TCRdb alone, since no DNA is present to check it. Germline V lookup: CDR1 KGHSH, CDR2 LQKENI. This CDR3 comprises 19 residues. CDR3 region: CASSPSKVLLDPNTGELFF. Together with reference TRBV18 and TRBJ2-2, the CDR3 gives the full variable domain: NAGVMQNPRHLVRRRGQEARLRCSPMKGHSHVYWYRQLPEEGLKFMVYLQKENIIDESGMPKERFSAEFPKEGPSILRIQQVVRGDSAAYFCASSPSKVLLDPNTGELFFGEGSRLTVL.

The rearrangement uses TRBV28 and TRBJ2-7. CDR1 is MDHEN and CDR2 is SYDVKM in the germline V gene. The CDR3 loop spans 14 amino acids. The CDR3 reads CASSLTTASYEQYF. The full variable domain, with the rest looked up from reference TRBV28 and TRBJ2-7, is DVKVTQSSRYLVKRTGEKVFLECVQDMDHENMFWYRQDPGLGLRLIYFSYDVKMKEKGDIPEGYSVSREKKERFSLILESASTNQTSMYLCASSLTTASYEQYFGPGTRLTVT.

The chain combines TRBV29-1 with TRBJ2-5; checking the TCRdb D call of TRBD1 is not possible without DNA. This CDR3 region has 14 residues. Germline loops: CDR1 SQVTM, CDR2 ANQGSEA. The CDR3 sequence: CSVVFAGQGETQYF.

This clonotype counts as medium-sized by frequency. The chain uses TRBV29-1 and TRBJ2-7; TCRdb's assignment of TRBD1 cannot be checked, as there is no DNA. This CDR3 is 13 amino acids long. From germline, CDR1 is SQVTM and CDR2 ANQGSEA. The CDR3: CSVSQGAFYEQYF.

This chain links TRBV9 with TRBJ2-2; TCRdb's D call of TRBD1 is untestable without DNA. Germline V gene lookup returns CDR1 SGDLS and CDR2 YYNGEE. There are 18 residues in the CDR3. The CDR3 protein is CASSEDRALPTNTGELFF.